This TCR beta chain came from a study of blood T cell repertoires in COVID-19 (dated by TCRdb to about 2020). With respect to the entire study: Samples covering the acute and convalescent phases of COVID-19 were provided by collaborators in the United States, Italy and Spain. Where HLA class I and class II types were available, the types were taken from metadata supplied by the sample provider, not from assay-based typing. The material from the prospective study consisted of cDNA or gDNA derived from T cells, B-cell-depleted T cells, or PBMCs. The repertoires were released in a freely available public database meant as a resource for research on the immune response to SARS-CoV-2. Nearly every sample came with metadata listing a de-identified subject ID, COVID-19 status, age in years and sex. Deeply sampled blood TCRbeta repertoires from subjects exposed to, actively infected with, or recovered from COVID-19 were included in the dataset. The samples were drawn from the first 160 participants of the ongoing ImmuneRACE study and from 950 to 1,500 subjects provided by 6 global collaborators. Summary of the overall study and its limitations: How much clinical and demographic metadata was included differed by source and by participant, and the metadata was provided uncurated.

There are 14 amino acids in the CDR3, from cysteine to phenylalanine inclusive. Only the CDR3 DNA stays, 42 bases, in frame from base 1. V is cut back by 3 bases and J by 4 bases, with 3 bases in the junction unmatched. CDR1 and CDR2 are read off the germline V gene (reference sequence) as LNHDA and SQIVND. TCRbeta CDR3 regions were amplified from genomic DNA by means of the immunoSEQ Assay, a bias-controlled multiplex PCR. Per the source publication's procedure: Within the assay, amplification of reference gene primers was used to estimate how many nucleated cells each sample contained. To quantify the absolute abundance of each unique TCRbeta CDR3 rearrangement, sequence reads were collapsed and filtered. Productive Simpson clonality was computed per sample as the square root of Simpson's diversity index over productive rearrangements. The source is immuneACCESS, and TCRdb retained only in-frame sequences with V and J called. Part of the clones is not carried over; for the studies checked, unresolved V genes explain less than half of this, and the remainder is unexplained. That table is the source of V, J and clone size, and D and trimming were worked out from the DNA. The sample table records about 200,000 clones; 85% to 90% of these occur just once. The ten largest clones represent roughly 0.56% of the sample.

The collaborating institutions used their own protocols to collect whole blood in K2EDTA tubes. For TCRbeta analysis, collaborators shipped samples in one of three forms: frozen whole blood, isolated PBMCs, or DNA extracted from either of those sample types. A word on this clone: Its antigen is still unknown. No much larger clonotype is one base removed from it; base qualities were not supplied.

The material sequenced was peripheral blood. The sequence derives from a man aged 50 to 59 with acute or convalescent COVID-19. Recombination connected TRBV19 to TRBJ1-5; 7 central nucleotides agree with TRBD1. The CDR3 region: CASSIGTDNQPQHF. At the DNA level, the sequence is TGTGCCAGTAGTATTGGGACAGATAATCAGCCCCAGCATTTT. With the portions outside the CDR3 filled from the reference TRBV19 and TRBJ1-5 genes, the complete variable region becomes DGGITQSPKYLFRKEGQNVTLSCEQNLNHDAMYWYRQDPGQGLRLIYYSQIVNDFQKGDIAEGYSVSREKKESFPLTVTSAQKNPTAFYLCASSIGTDNQPQHFGDGTRLSIL.